Below are 18 T cell receptor beta chains sequenced from a single sample in a study of cytomegalovirus exposure and HLA in healthy donors. PCR amplification relied on 60 Vbeta primers (plus 13 Jbeta primers). Data came from immunoSEQ multiplex PCR; TCRdb stores just in-frame clones and leaves some out. The profile shows about 160,000 clones, roughly four fifths of them singletons. Sequencing was carried out using PBMCs. Receptors were obtained from a woman younger than 30 in good health and CMV-seronegative.

The chain has TRBV4-1 and TRBJ2-5; D is ambiguous. The V gene lost 2 bases and the J gene lost 4 bases, with 14 bases spanning the gap. The germline CDR1 and CDR2 sequences are MGHRA and YSYEKL. The CDR3 has 15 amino acids. The CDR3: CASSQTDMVGETQYF. CDR3 bases: TGCGCCAGCAGCCAAACCGACATGGTGGGAGAGACCCAGTACTTC.

The rearrangement uses TRBV19 and TRBJ1-5; the match to TRBD1 covers 8 bases. The CDR3 has 15 amino acids. Germline trimming cut 6 bases from V and 2 bases from J; bases unmatched to any gene: 6. Germline V lookup: CDR1 LNHDA, CDR2 SQIVND (reference sequence). CDR3 coding DNA: TGTGCCAGTAGAAAAGACAGGGGAGGCAATCAGCCCCAGCATTTT. Protein sequence: CASRKDRGGNQPQHF.

The rearrangement joins TRBV4-1 to TRBJ1-5; a possible D gene is TRBD1 (6 bases). The CDR3 has 16 residues. Trimming left V 5 bases short and J 0 bases short, with 14 bases between. The germline CDR1 and CDR2 sequences are MGHRA and YSYEKL. The CDR3 nucleotides read TGCGCCAGCAGCTACCGGACAGTAAATAGCAATCAGCCCCAGCATTTT. It translates to CASSYRTVNSNQPQHF.

For this clone: Its ends do not fully match the called genes, so a read error is possible. V and J are TRBV7-9 and TRBJ2-1; TRBD2 matches at 7 bases. The V gene's germline CDR1 is SEHNR and CDR2 FQNEAQ (reference sequence). The CDR3 covers 17 residues. The CDR3 protein is CSSSSGWGSSGGNEQFF. CDR3 bases: TGTTCCAGCAGCTCAGGATGGGGGTCTAGCGGAGGCAATGAGCAGTTCTTC.

This clone has a handful of counts. The chain uses TRBV21-1 and TRBJ1-4. TRBV21-1 is deemed a pseudogene. The CDR3 runs to 15 residues. In DNA, the CDR3 is TGTGCCAGCAGCAAAGCGATAGGTAGCAAGGAAAAACTGTTTTTT. Residues: CASSKAIGSKEKLFF.

The chain is built from TRBV7-8 and TRBJ2-1, with 12 bases fitting TRBD2. V was clipped by 5 bases and J by 8 bases; unmatched bases: 10. Germline loops: CDR1 SGHVS, CDR2 FQNEAQ. The CDR3 extends over 16 amino acids. CDR3 sequence reads: CASSPRGLAGGYEQFF. CDR3 DNA sequence: TGTGCCAGCAGCCCAAGGGGACTAGCGGGTGGCTATGAGCAGTTCTTC.

This chain connects TRBV2 to TRBJ1-4; D gene unclear. V gave up 8 bases and J gave up 3 bases, with 10 bases separating them. CDR1 and CDR2 from the germline V gene are SNHLY and FYNNEI. The CDR3 extends over 13 amino acids. CDR3 in DNA: TGTGCCAGCCGGGGTAGAGCTAATGAAAAACTGTTTTTT. Protein sequence: CASRGRANEKLFF.

As for this clone: Other DNA sequences within the sample encode an identical CDR3. This chain joins TRBV6-5 and TRBJ2-3, with a weak D call TRBD1 (5 bases). This CDR3 region has 14 residues. V was pared by 2 bases and J by 0 bases, with 6 bases between. In germline, CDR1 is MNHEY, CDR2 SVGAGI. CDR3 sequence: CASSYDRSTDTQYF. The CDR3 DNA reads TGTGCCAGCAGTTACGACAGAAGCACAGATACGCAGTATTTT.

The chain links TRBV5-4 to TRBJ1-4, with 7 bases that match TRBD1. This CDR3 has 14 residues. The germline V gene encodes CDR1 SGHNT and CDR2 YYREEE (reference sequence). Trimming removed 4 bases from V and 6 bases from J; junction bases left unmatched: 6. This chain's CDR3 is CASSTGDRDEKLFF. CDR3 coding DNA: TGTGCCAGCAGCACGGGGGACAGAGATGAAAAACTGTTTTTT.

The V gene is TRBV6-1, the J gene TRBJ2-5; TRBD1 is a possible D gene (6 bases). The germline V gene encodes CDR1 MNHNS and CDR2 SASEGT. V gave up 1 base and J gave up 5 bases, with 17 bases separating them. This CDR3 has 16 residues. The CDR3 sequence is CASSEETGHLWETQYF. The DNA for the CDR3 is TGTGCCAGCAGTGAAGAAACGGGACACCTCTGGGAGACCCAGTACTTC.

This chain links TRBV7-2 with TRBJ1-5; weak D call: TRBD1 (5 bases). The CDR3 consists of 13 residues. Trimming stripped 3 bases from V and 5 bases from J, with 8 bases between. Germline CDR1 and CDR2: SGHTA and FQGNSA. CDR3 region: CASSFRADQPQHF. CDR3 nucleotides: TGTGCCAGCAGCTTCAGGGCGGATCAGCCCCAGCATTTT.

The chain employs TRBV7-3 and TRBJ1-1; the match to TRBD1 covers 9 bases. This CDR3 is 15 amino acids long. V gave up 2 bases and J gave up 2 bases; unmatched junction bases: 3. Germline V gene sequence: CDR1 SGHTA, CDR2 FQGTGA. The CDR3 protein is CASSLVGQGNTEAFF. Here the CDR3 DNA reads TGTGCCAGCAGCTTAGTGGGACAGGGTAACACTGAAGCTTTCTTT.

This clone has a handful of counts. The gene calls are TRBV29-1 and TRBJ2-3, with TRBD2 matching 8 bases. The CDR3 spans 19 residues. Germline values: CDR1 SQVTM, CDR2 ANQGSEA. With V trimmed by 3 bases and J by 1 base, 18 bases remained unmatched. Written as DNA, the CDR3 is TGCAGCGTTGACGCCCCCCCCCGGGGGGGGCGATACCGCACAGATACGCAGTATTTT. Translated, it gives CSVDAPPRGGRYRTDTQYF.

This clone has a handful of counts. The chain recombines TRBV7-9 with TRBJ1-1; D ambiguous. V shed 5 bases and J shed 4 bases, with 11 bases lying between them. The CDR3 contains 13 residues. CDR1 is SEHNR and CDR2 is FQNEAQ in the germline V gene (reference sequence). CDR3 DNA: TGTGCCAGCAGCGATCATTCAGGCACTGAAGCTTTCTTT. This codes for CASSDHSGTEAFF.

The V gene is TRBV7-2, the J gene TRBJ1-2, with D maybe TRBD1 (5 bases). V lost 1 base to trimming and J lost 0 bases, with 9 bases between them. Germline V gives CDR1 SGHTA, CDR2 FQGNSA. This CDR3 spans 15 amino acids. CDR3 sequence: CASSLEGRANYGYTF. The CDR3 DNA reads as TGTGCCAGCAGCTTAGAGGGGAGGGCTAACTATGGCTACACCTTC.

The gene calls are TRBV7-2 and TRBJ2-1; 10 bases fit TRBD2. The germline gives CDR1 SGHTA, CDR2 FQGNSA. This CDR3 has 15 amino acids. The junction had 3 bases not matched to a gene; V was cut back by 2 bases and J by 5 bases. CDR3: CASSLTSGVHNEQFF. The DNA for the CDR3 is TGTGCCAGCAGCTTAACTAGCGGGGTTCACAATGAGCAGTTCTTC.

J is TRBJ2-5 and V is TRBV10-2; D is ambiguous. CDR3 length: 12 residues. Germline V CDR1 and CDR2: WSHSY, SAAADI. The V end lost 0 bases, the J end lost 5 bases, and 4 bases lay between the germline ends. In nucleotides, the CDR3 is TGCGCCAGCAGTGAGTCCTTGGAGACCCAGTACTTC. Its translation: CASSESLETQYF.

The chain employs TRBV15 and TRBJ1-3; no firm D call. The germline V gene has CDR1 LNHNV and CDR2 YYDKDF (reference sequence). The CDR3 has 14 residues. V shed 7 bases and J shed 0 bases, with 10 bases lying between them. The CDR3 sequence: CATMAGGSGNTIYF. The DNA for the CDR3 is TGTGCCACCATGGCGGGCGGCTCTGGAAACACCATATATTTT.